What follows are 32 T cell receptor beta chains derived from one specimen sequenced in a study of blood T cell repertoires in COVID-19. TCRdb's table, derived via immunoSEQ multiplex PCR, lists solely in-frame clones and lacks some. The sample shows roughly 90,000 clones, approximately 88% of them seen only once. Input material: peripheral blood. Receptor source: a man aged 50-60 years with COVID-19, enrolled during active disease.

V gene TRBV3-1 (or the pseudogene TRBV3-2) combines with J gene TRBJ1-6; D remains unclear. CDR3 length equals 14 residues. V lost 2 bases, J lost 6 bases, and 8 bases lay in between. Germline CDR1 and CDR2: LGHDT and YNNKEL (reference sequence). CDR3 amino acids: CASSQPGPNSPLHF. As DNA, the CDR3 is TGTGCCAGCAGCCAACCCGGTCCTAATTCACCCCTCCACTTT.

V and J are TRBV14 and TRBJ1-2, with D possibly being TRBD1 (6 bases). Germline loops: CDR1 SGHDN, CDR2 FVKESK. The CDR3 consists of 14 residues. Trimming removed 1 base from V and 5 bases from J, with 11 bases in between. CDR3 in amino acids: CASSQAGHLYGYTF. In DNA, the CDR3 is TGTGCCAGCAGCCAAGCGGGACACCTTTATGGCTACACCTTC.

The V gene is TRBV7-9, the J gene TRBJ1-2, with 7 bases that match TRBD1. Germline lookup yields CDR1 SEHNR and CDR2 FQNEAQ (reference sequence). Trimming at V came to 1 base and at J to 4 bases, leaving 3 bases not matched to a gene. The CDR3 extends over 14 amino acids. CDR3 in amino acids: CASSLVNRGYGYTF. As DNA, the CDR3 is TGTGCCAGCAGCTTAGTCAACAGGGGCTATGGCTACACCTTC.

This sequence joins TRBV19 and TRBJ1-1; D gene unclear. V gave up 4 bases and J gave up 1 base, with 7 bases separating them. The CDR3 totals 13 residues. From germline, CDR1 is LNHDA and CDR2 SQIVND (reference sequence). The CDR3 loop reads CASSTNKNTEAFF. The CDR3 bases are TGTGCCAGTAGTACCAACAAGAACACTGAAGCTTTCTTT.

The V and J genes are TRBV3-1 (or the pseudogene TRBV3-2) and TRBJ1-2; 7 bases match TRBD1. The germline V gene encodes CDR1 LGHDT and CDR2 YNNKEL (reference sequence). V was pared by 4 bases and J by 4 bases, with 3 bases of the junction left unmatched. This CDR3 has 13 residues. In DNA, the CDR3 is TGTGCCAGCAGCCTTAGGGACAGCTATGGCTACACCTTC. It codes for CASSLRDSYGYTF.

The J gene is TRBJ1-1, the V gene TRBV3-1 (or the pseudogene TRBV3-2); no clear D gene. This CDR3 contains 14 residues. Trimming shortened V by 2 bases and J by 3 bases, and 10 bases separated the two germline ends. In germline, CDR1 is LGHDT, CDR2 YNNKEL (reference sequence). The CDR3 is CASSQSQPYTEAFF. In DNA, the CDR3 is TGTGCCAGCAGCCAATCACAGCCTTACACTGAAGCTTTCTTT.

As DNA, the CDR3 is TGTGCCAGCAGCTTCGGACTAGCTCCAGATACGCAGTATTTT. Translating it yields CASSFGLAPDTQYF. V and J are TRBV13 and TRBJ2-3; 8 bases align to TRBD2. With V trimmed by 3 bases and J by 4 bases, 3 bases remained unmatched. The germline V gene has CDR1 PRHDT and CDR2 FYEKMQ (reference sequence). This CDR3 spans 14 amino acids.

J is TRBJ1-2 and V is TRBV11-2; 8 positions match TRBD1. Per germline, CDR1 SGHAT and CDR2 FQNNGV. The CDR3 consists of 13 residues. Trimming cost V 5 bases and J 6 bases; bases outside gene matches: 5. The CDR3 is CASSQDREHGYTF. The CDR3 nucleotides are TGTGCCAGCAGCCAGGACAGGGAGCATGGCTACACCTTC.

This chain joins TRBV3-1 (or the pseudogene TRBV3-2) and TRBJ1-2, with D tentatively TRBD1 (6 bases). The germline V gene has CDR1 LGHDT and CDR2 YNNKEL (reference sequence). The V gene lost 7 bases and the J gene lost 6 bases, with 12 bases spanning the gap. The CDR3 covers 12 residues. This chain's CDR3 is CASMSTGHGYTF. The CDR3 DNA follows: TGTGCCAGCATGAGCACAGGGCATGGCTACACCTTC.

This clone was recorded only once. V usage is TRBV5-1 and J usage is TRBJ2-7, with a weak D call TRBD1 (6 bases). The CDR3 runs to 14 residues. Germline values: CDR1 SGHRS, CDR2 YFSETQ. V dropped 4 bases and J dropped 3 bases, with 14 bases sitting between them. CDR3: CASSRDRTRYEQYF. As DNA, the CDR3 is TGCGCCAGCAGCAGAGACAGGACTCGCTACGAGCAGTACTTC.

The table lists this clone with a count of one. CDR3 nucleotides: TGTGCCAGTAGTATAGAGGGCGGGCGCTCCTACAATGAGCAGTTCTTC. Encoded protein: CASSIEGGRSYNEQFF. V and J are TRBV19 and TRBJ2-1; possible D gene TRBD2, 5 bases. V lost 0 bases and J 0 bases, leaving 9 bases between the germline ends. This CDR3 is 16 amino acids long. The V gene's germline CDR1 is LNHDA and CDR2 SQIVND (reference sequence).

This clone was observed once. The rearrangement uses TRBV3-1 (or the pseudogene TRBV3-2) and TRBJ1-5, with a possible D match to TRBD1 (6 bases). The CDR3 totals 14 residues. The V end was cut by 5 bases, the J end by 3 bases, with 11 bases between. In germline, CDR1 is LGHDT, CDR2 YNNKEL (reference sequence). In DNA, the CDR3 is TGTGCCAGCAGCTATGGACAGTTCAATCAGCCCCAGCATTTT. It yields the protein CASSYGQFNQPQHF.

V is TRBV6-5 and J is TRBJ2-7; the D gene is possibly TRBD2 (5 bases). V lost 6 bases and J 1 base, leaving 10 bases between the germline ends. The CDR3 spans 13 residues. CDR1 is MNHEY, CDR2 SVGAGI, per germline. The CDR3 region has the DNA TGTGCCAGCAGGTGGAGGAGTTCCTACGAGCAGTACTTC. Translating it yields CASRWRSSYEQYF.

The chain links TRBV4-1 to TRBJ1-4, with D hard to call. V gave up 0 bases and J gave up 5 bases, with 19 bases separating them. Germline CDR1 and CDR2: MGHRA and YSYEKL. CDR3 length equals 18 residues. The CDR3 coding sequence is TGCGCCAGCAGCCAAGATCATGGCAGCGGCCCGCGGAATGAAAAACTGTTTTTT. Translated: CASSQDHGSGPRNEKLFF.

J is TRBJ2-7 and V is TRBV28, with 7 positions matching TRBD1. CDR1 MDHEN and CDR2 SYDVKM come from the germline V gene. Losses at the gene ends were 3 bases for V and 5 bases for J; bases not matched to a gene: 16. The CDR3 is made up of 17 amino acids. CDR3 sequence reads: CASSFFGIRTGTHEQYF. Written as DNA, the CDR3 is TGTGCCAGCAGTTTTTTTGGAATACGGACAGGCACCCACGAGCAGTACTTC.

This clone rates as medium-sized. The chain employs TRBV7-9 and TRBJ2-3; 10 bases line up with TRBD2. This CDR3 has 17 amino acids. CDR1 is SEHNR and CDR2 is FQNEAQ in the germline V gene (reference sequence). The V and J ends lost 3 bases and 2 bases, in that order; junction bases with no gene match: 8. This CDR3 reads CASSLYSGGPSTDTQYF. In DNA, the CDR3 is TGTGCCAGCAGCTTGTATAGCGGGGGGCCTTCCACAGATACGCAGTATTTT.

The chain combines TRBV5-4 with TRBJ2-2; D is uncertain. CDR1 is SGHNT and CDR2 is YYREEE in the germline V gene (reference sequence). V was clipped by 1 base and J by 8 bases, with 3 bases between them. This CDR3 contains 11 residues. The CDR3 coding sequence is TGTGCCAGCAGCTTGCTAGGGGAGCTGTTTTTT. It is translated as CASSLLGELFF.

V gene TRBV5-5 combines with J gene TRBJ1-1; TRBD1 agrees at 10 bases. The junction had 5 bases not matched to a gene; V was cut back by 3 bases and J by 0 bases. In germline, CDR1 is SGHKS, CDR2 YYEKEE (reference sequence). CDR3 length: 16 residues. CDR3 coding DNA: TGTGCCAGCAGCTGGACAGGGGGTGAGATGAACACTGAAGCTTTCTTT. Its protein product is CASSWTGGEMNTEAFF.

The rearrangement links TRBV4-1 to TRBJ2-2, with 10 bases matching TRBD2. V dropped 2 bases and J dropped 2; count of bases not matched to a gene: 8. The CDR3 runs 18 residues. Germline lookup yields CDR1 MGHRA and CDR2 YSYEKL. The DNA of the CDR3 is TGCGCCAGCAGCCAACGATTGCCTAGCGGGGGTAACACCGGGGAGCTGTTTTTT. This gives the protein CASSQRLPSGGNTGELFF.

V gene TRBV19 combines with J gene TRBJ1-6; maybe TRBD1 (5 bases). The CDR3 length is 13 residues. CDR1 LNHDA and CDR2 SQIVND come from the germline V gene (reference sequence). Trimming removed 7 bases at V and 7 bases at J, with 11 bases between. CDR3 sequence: CASTAGRNSPLHF. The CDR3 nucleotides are TGTGCCAGTACAGCAGGGCGGAATTCACCCCTCCACTTT. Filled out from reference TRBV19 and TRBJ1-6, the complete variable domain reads DGGITQSPKYLFRKEGQNVTLSCEQNLNHDAMYWYRQDPGQGLRLIYYSQIVNDFQKGDIAEGYSVSREKKESFPLTVTSAQKNPTAFYLCASTAGRNSPLHFGNGTRLTVT.

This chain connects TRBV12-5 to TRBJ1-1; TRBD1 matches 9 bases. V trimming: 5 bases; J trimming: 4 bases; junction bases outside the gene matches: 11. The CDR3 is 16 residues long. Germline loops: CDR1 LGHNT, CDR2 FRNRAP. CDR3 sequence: CASGPSGTGSGTEAFF. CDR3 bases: TGTGCTAGTGGTCCTTCCGGGACAGGGAGTGGCACTGAAGCTTTCTTT.

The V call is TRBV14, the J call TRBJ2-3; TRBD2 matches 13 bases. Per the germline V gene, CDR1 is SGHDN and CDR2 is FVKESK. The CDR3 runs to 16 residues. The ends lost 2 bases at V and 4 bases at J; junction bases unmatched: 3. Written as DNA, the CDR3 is TGTGCCAGCAGCCAAACACTAGCGGGGGGGCCAGATACGCAGTATTTT. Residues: CASSQTLAGGPDTQYF.

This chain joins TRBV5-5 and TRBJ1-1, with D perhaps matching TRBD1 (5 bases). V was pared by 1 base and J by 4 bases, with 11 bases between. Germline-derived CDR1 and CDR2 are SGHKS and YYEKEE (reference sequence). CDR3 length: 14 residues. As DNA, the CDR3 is TGTGCCAGCAGCTTGCAGGGCGGGGGCACTGAAGCTTTCTTT. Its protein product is CASSLQGGGTEAFF. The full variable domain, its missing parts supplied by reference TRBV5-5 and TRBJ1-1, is DAGVTQSPTHLIKTRGQQVTLRCSPISGHKSVSWYQQVLGQGPQFIFQYYEKEERGRGNFPDRFSARQFPNYSSELNVNALLLGDSALYLCASSLQGGGTEAFFGQGTRLTVV.

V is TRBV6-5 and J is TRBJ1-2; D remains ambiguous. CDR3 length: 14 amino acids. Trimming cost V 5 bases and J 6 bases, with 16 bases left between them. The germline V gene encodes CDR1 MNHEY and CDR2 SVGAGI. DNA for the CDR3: TGTGCCAGCAGTCACCGTCGGGAGGGCGATGGCTACACCTTC. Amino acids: CASSHRREGDGYTF.

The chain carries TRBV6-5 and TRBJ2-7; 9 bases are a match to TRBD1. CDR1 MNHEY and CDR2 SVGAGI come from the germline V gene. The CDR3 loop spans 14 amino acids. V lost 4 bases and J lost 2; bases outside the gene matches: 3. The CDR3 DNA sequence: TGTGCCAGCAGTTGGACAGGGGAAACCTACGAGCAGTACTTC. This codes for CASSWTGETYEQYF.

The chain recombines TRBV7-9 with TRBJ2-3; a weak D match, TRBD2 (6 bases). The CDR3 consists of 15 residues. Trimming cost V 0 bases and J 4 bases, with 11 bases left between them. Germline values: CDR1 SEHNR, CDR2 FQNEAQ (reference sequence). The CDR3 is CASSLAEGLADTQYF. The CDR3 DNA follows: TGTGCCAGCAGCTTAGCGGAGGGGCTGGCAGATACGCAGTATTTT.

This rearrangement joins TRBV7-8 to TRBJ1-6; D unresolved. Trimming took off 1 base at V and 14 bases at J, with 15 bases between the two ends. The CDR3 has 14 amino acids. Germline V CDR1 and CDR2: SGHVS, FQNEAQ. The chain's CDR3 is CASSLGQFGNTLHF. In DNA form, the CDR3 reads TGTGCCAGCAGCTTAGGGCAGTTCGGGAACACCCTCCACTTT. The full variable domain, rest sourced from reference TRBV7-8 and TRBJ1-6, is GAGVSQSPRYKVAKRGQDVALRCDPISGHVSLFWYQQALGQGPEFLTYFQNEAQLDKSGLPSDRFFAERPEGSVSTLKIQRTQQEDSAVYLCASSLGQFGNTLHFGNGTRLTVT.

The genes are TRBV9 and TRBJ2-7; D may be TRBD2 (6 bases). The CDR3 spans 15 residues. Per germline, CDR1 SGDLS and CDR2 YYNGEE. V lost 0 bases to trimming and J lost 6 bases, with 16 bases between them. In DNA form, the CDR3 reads TGTGCCAGCAGCGTAGAACCGATTGGAGGGGCCGAGCAGTACTTC. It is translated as CASSVEPIGGAEQYF.

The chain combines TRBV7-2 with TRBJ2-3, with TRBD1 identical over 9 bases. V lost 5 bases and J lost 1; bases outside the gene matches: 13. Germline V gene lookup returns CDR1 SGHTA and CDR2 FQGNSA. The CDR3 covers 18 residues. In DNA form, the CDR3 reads TGTGCCAGCAGCCTATCCGGGACAGGGAACGGGGGCACAGATACGCAGTATTTT. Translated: CASSLSGTGNGGTDTQYF. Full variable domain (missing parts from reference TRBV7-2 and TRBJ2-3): GAGVSQSPSNKVTEKGKDVELRCDPISGHTALYWYRQSLGQGLEFLIYFQGNSAPDKSGLPSDRFSAERTGGSVSTLTIQRTQQEDSAVYLCASSLSGTGNGGTDTQYFGPGTRLTVL.

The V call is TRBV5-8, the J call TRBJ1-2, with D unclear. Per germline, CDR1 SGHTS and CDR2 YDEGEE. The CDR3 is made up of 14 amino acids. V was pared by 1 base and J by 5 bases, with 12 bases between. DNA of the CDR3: TGTGCCAGCAGCTTGTACCCGGGAGAATATGGCTACACCTTC. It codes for CASSLYPGEYGYTF.

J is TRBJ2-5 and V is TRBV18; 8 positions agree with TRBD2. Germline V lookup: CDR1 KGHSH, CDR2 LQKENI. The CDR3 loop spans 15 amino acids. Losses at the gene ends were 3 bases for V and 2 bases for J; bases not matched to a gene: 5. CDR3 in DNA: TGTGCCAGCTCACCGAGCGGGGGCCGGCAAGAGACCCAGTACTTC. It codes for CASSPSGGRQETQYF.

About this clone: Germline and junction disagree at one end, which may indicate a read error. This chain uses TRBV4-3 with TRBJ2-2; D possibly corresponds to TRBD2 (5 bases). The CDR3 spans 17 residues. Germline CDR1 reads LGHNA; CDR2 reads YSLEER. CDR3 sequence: CASSEESASREPGELFF. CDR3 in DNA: TGCGCCAGCAGCGAAGAGTCGGCAAGCCGGGAACCCGGGGAGCTGTTTTTT.